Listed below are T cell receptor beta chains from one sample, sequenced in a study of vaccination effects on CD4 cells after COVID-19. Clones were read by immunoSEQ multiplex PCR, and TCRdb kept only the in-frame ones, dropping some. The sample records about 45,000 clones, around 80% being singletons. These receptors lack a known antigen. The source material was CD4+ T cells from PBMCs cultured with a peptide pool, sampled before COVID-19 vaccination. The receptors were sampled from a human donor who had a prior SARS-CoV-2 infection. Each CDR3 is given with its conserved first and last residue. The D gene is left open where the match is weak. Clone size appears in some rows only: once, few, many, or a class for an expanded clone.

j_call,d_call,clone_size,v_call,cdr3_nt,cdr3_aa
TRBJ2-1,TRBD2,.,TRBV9,TGTGCCAGCAGCGTAGCTGGCGGGAGTAACTCCTACAATGAGCAGTTCTTC,CASSVAGGSNSYNEQFF
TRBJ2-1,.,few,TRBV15,TGTGCCACCAGCAGAGATGGTTGGGGCAAGGGGGTATCCTCCTACAATGAGCAGTTCTTC,CATSRDGWGKGVSSYNEQFF
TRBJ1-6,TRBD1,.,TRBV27,TGTGCCAGCAGTTCGAGACAGGGAGTTTGGGATTCACCCCTCCACTTT,CASSSRQGVWDSPLHF
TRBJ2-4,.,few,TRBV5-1,TGCGCCAGCAGCTTGGAAGCAGCAGAAAACATTCAGTACTTC,CASSLEAAENIQYF
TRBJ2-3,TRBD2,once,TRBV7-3,TGTGCCAGCAGCGCCCTAAGGTCCGCGGGAGCGGGCACAGATACGCAGTATTTT,CASSALRSAGAGTDTQYF
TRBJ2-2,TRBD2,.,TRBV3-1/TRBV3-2,TGTGCCAGCAGCCAAAAGCGGGAGGGCCTCACCGGGGAGCTGTTTTTT,CASSQKREGLTGELFF
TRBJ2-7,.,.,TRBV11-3,TGTGCCAGCAGCAACAACAGGAACTCCTACGAGCAGTACTTC,CASSNNRNSYEQYF
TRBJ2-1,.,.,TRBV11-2,TGTGCCAGCAGCTCGCGGGTCTTCTCCTACAATGAGCAGTTCTTC,CASSSRVFSYNEQFF
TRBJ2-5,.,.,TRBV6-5,TGTGCCAGCAGTTACTCCCCGGGCCAGAAAGAGACCCAGTACTTC,CASSYSPGQKETQYF
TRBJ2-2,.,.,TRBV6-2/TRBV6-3,TGTGCCAGCAGTGTAGCCGGGGAGCTGTTTTTT,CASSVAGELFF
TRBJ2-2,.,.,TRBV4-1,TGCGCCAGCAGCCAAGAGGGCGGCCTTACGGGCGGGCCCCCCGCCGGGGAGCTGTTTTTT,CASSQEGGLTGGPPAGELFF
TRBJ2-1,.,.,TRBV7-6,TGTGCCGGGTCCCGGGGGCCCTACAATGAGCAGTTCTTC,CAGSRGPYNEQFF
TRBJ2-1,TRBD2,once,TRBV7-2,TGTGCCAGCAGCCCTAGACTAGCGGGGGGGCCTCTTGAGCAGTTCTTC,CASSPRLAGGPLEQFF
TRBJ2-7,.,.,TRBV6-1,TGTGCCAGCAGTGAACTCTTCAGACTGAATTACGAGCAGTACTTC,CASSELFRLNYEQYF
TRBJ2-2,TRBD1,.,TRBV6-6,TGTGCCAGCAGTCGACGGGGACAGGGGGTTGATACCGGGGAGCTGTTTTTT,CASSRRGQGVDTGELFF
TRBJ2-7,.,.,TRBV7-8,TGTGCCAGCACCACCGGGGCACCGCGGAGCTCCTACGAGCAGTACTTC,CASTTGAPRSSYEQYF
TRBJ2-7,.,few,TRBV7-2,TGTGCCAGCAGCTTAGGTAACTCCTACGAGCAGTACTTC,CASSLGNSYEQYF
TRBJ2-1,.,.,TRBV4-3,TGCGCCAGCAGCCAAGTTGTCGGTCCTATCTCCTACAATGAGCAGTTCTTC,CASSQVVGPISYNEQFF
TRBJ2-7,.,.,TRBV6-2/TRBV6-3,TGTGCCAGCAGTTACCAAGAACCCTACGAGCAGTACTTC,CASSYQEPYEQYF
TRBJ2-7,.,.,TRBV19,TGTGCCAGTAGTACCTCCCGATCAAGCTCCTACGAGCAGTACTTC,CASSTSRSSSYEQYF
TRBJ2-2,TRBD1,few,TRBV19,TGTGCCAGCAATAATCAGGGGGCCGCTTCGAACACCGGGGAGCTGTTTTTT,CASNNQGAASNTGELFF
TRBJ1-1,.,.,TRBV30,TGTGCCTGGAGTCTACAGGGGAACACTGAAGCTTTCTTT,CAWSLQGNTEAFF
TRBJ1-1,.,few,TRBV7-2,TGTGCCAGCAGCTTAGGACTCACCACAGACACTGAAGCTTTCTTT,CASSLGLTTDTEAFF
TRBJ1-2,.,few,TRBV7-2,TGTGCCAGCAGCTTGACCCGGGCGGGCTACACCTTC,CASSLTRAGYTF
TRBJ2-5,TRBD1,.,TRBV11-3,TGTGCCAGCAGCTTAGGAGACAGGGCCGGAGAGACCCAGTACTTC,CASSLGDRAGETQYF
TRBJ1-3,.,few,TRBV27,TGTGCCAGCAGTTTATCGGGTACCTCTGGAAACACCATATATTTT,CASSLSGTSGNTIYF
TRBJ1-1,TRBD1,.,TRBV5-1,TGCGCCAGCAGCTCGGACAGGCCGAACACTGAAGCTTTCTTT,CASSSDRPNTEAFF
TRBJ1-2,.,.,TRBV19,TGTGCCAGTGAGGACCGGGGCGCGAACTATGGCTACACCTTC,CASEDRGANYGYTF
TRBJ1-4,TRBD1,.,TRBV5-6,TGTGCCAGCAGCCTTAGAGGTGCAGGGGGGGATGAAAAACTGTTTTTT,CASSLRGAGGDEKLFF
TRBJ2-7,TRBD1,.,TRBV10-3,TGTGCCATCAGGCGGGGACAGGGGATCTCCTACGAGCAGTACTTC,CAIRRGQGISYEQYF
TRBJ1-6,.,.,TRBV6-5,TGTGCCAGCGGGCCTGGACAGCGAACTAATTCACCCCTCCATTTT,CASGPGQRTNSPLHF
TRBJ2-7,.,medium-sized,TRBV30,TGTGCCTGGAGTGTACTCGGCTACGAGCAGTACTTC,CAWSVLGYEQYF
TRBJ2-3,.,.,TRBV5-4,TGTGCCAGCAGCTTGCTCCTACTAGGGGGGGATACGCAGTATTTT,CASSLLLLGGDTQYF
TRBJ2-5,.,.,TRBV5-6,TGTGCCAGCAGCTCTACGACGTATGCAGGGGAAGAGACCCAGTACTTC,CASSSTTYAGEETQYF
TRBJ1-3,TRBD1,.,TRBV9,TGTGCCAGCAGCTTAGGGACAGGGGGTGGAAACACCATATATTTT,CASSLGTGGGNTIYF
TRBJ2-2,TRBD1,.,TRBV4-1,TGCGCCAGCAGCCGATCAACCGGGACAGGGGTTACCGGGGAGCTGTTTTTT,CASSRSTGTGVTGELFF
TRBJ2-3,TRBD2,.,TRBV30,TGTGCCTGGAACGGGGGGGGCGCAGATACGCAGTATTTT,CAWNGGGADTQYF
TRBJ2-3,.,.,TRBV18,TGTGCCAGCTCACCGTCGGAGAGAACAGATACGCAGTATTTT,CASSPSERTDTQYF
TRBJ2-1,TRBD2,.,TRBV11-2,TGTGCCAGCACCAAGACTAGCGGGAGTTCCTACAATGAGCAGTTCTTC,CASTKTSGSSYNEQFF
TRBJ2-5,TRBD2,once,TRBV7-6,TGTGCCAGCAGCTACGCTAGCGGGGGGCACGGGACCCAGTACTTC,CASSYASGGHGTQYF
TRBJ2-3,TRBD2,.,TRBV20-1,TGCAGTGCTAGTGAGCTAGCGGGAGTGTCCACAGATACGCAGTATTTT,CSASELAGVSTDTQYF
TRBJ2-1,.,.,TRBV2,TGTGCCAGCAGTGAAGCGCTTCCAGGCTACAATGAGCAGTTCTTC,CASSEALPGYNEQFF
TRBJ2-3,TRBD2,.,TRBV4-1,TGCGCCAGCAGCCGTCGATTTAGCGGGAGGGCCGGCACAGATACGCAGTATTTT,CASSRRFSGRAGTDTQYF
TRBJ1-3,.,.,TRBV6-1,TGTGCCAGCAGTGAAGCGTTTTATTTCGTAGACTCTGGAAACACCATATATTTT,CASSEAFYFVDSGNTIYF
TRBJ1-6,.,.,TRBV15,TGTGCCACCAGCAGAGATGGACCGCGGAGCTCCTATAATTCACCCCTCCACTTT,CATSRDGPRSSYNSPLHF
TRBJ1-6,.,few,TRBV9,TGTGCCAGCAGCGAAGAGAATTCACCCCTCCACTTT,CASSEENSPLHF
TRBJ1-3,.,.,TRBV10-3,TGTGCCATCAGTGAAAACAGGTGGTCTGGAAACACCATATATTTT,CAISENRWSGNTIYF
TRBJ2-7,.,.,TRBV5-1,TGCGCCAGCAGCTTTTCCCCTCCGGGGGAATCCTACGAGCAGTACTTC,CASSFSPPGESYEQYF
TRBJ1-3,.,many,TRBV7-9,TGTGCCAGCAGCTTTAGCTTCTCTGGAAACACCATATATTTT,CASSFSFSGNTIYF
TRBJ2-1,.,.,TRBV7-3,TGTGCCAGCAGCTTAGTTTCTAGTGGCGAGCAGTTCTTC,CASSLVSSGEQFF
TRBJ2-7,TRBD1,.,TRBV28,TGTGCCAGCGGCACTAGGGGAACAGGGGCCTACGAGCAGTACTTC,CASGTRGTGAYEQYF
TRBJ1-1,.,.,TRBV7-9,TGTGCCAGCAGCAACCAAGGGGGGGACACTGAAGCTTTCTTT,CASSNQGGDTEAFF
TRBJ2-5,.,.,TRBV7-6,TGTGCCAGCAGCCCCCACCAGGGTCAAGAGACCCAGTACTTC,CASSPHQGQETQYF
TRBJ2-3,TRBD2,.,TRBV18,TGTGCCAGCTCAACCGACTCGCTAGCGGGGAAGCGAGATACGCAGTATTTT,CASSTDSLAGKRDTQYF